One and the same sample provided the 17 T cell receptor beta chains below, sequenced in a study of blood T cell repertoires in COVID-19. The table came from immunoSEQ multiplex PCR; TCRdb's copy has only in-frame clones and leaves some out. The sample has approximately 60,000 clones, over 75% seen once. The material sequenced was peripheral blood. Source of these receptors: a man aged 60 to 69 with acute or convalescent COVID-19.

The CDR3 loop reads CASRLQGTLAYEQYF. Here the CDR3 DNA reads TGTGCCAGCAGGCTACAGGGGACCTTAGCCTACGAGCAGTACTTC. The chain carries TRBV7-3 and TRBJ2-7; TRBD1 aligns across 7 bases. The CDR3 runs 15 residues. Germline trimming cut 6 bases from V and 2 bases from J; bases unmatched to any gene: 10. Germline CDR1 and CDR2: SGHTA and FQGTGA. Combining the CDR3 with reference TRBV7-3 and TRBJ2-7 gives the whole variable domain GAGVSQTPSNKVTEKGKYVELRCDPISGHTALYWYRQSLGQGPEFLIYFQGTGAADDSGLPNDRFFAVRPEGSVSTLKIQRTERGDSAVYLCASRLQGTLAYEQYFGPGTRLTVT.

The CDR3 coding sequence is TGTGCCAGTAGTACCCACGGGAATGAGCAGTTCTTC. This encodes CASSTHGNEQFF. V usage is TRBV19 and J usage is TRBJ2-1; D is uncertain. CDR1 and CDR2 from the germline V gene are LNHDA and SQIVND (reference sequence). V was clipped by 4 bases and J by 7 bases, with 8 bases between them. The CDR3 is made up of 12 amino acids.

This chain connects TRBV7-2 to TRBJ2-3, with 7 bases identical to TRBD2. Germline trimming cut 1 base from V and 6 bases from J; bases unmatched to any gene: 13. Germline values: CDR1 SGHTA, CDR2 FQGNSA. The CDR3 covers 17 residues. Written as DNA, the CDR3 is TGTGCCAGCAGCTTAGGTTTAACTAGCGTCGTGGGCGATACGCAGTATTTT. This gives the protein CASSLGLTSVVGDTQYF.

The V and J genes are TRBV9 and TRBJ1-1, with no clear D. Per the germline V gene, CDR1 is SGDLS and CDR2 is YYNGEE. The V and J ends lost 4 bases and 12 bases respectively, with 13 bases between them. The CDR3 contains 11 residues. In DNA form, the CDR3 reads TGTGCCAGCAGCCCGCAGTCCCTGCCTTTCTTT. Translating it yields CASSPQSLPFF.

V usage is TRBV14 and J usage is TRBJ2-7, with TRBD2 identical over 9 bases. In germline, CDR1 is SGHDN, CDR2 FVKESK. V lost 0 bases to trimming and J lost 3 bases; unmatched junction nucleotides: 6. The CDR3 totals 16 residues. CDR3 in amino acids: CASSQEASGTGYEQYF. CDR3 nucleotide sequence: TGTGCCAGCAGCCAAGAGGCTAGCGGGACGGGCTACGAGCAGTACTTC.

This chain uses TRBV2 with TRBJ1-1; 7 nucleotides match TRBD1. The CDR3 contains 14 residues. The V and J ends lost 6 bases and 2 bases, in that order; junction bases with no gene match: 6. Germline loops: CDR1 SNHLY, CDR2 FYNNEI. CDR3 DNA sequence: TGTGCCAGCAGCCACAGGGGCTTTAACACTGAAGCTTTCTTT. This sequence encodes CASSHRGFNTEAFF.

The chain recombines TRBV5-5 with TRBJ2-7, with TRBD1 as a possible D gene (6 bases). V lost 0 bases, J lost 2 bases, and 9 bases lay in between. Germline CDR1 SGHKS, CDR2 YYEKEE (reference sequence). The CDR3 extends over 14 amino acids. The CDR3 region has the DNA TGTGCCAGCAGCTTGGTGGGGACAACCTACGAGCAGTACTTC. It is translated as CASSLVGTTYEQYF.

The chain couples TRBV3-1 (or the pseudogene TRBV3-2) to TRBJ1-5; D might be TRBD1 (6 bases). CDR1 and CDR2 (germline): LGHDT, YNNKEL (reference sequence). The V gene lost 0 bases and the J gene lost 6 bases, with 12 bases spanning the gap. The CDR3 sequence is 15 residues long. The CDR3 here is CASSQDRGIPQPQHF. CDR3 DNA sequence: TGTGCCAGCAGCCAAGATAGGGGGATCCCTCAGCCCCAGCATTTT.

The chain joins TRBV6-1 to TRBJ1-1, with unresolved D. The CDR3 has 14 residues. Germline assignment: CDR1 MNHNS and CDR2 SASEGT. Deletions cut 2 bases from V and 0 bases from J, with 7 bases between. DNA for the CDR3: TGTGCCAGCAGTGAACCGGTACTGAACACTGAAGCTTTCTTT. Encoded protein: CASSEPVLNTEAFF.

The chain links TRBV6-2 or TRBV6-3 to TRBJ2-1; D is perhaps TRBD2 (6 bases). V was clipped by 4 bases and J by 0 bases, with 7 bases between them. There are 14 residues in the CDR3. Germline loops: CDR1 MNHEY, CDR2 SVGEGT. The CDR3 loop is CASSFSGSYNEQFF. As DNA, the CDR3 is TGTGCCAGCAGTTTTAGCGGCTCCTACAATGAGCAGTTCTTC.

This chain joins TRBV3-1 (or the pseudogene TRBV3-2) and TRBJ1-1; D is perhaps TRBD1 (6 bases). The V end was cut by 4 bases, the J end by 10 bases, with 10 bases between. CDR1 is LGHDT, CDR2 YNNKEL, per germline (reference sequence). The CDR3 is 11 residues long. The CDR3 nucleotides are TGTGCCAGCAGCCTCACAGGGATAGCTTTCTTT. Encoded protein: CASSLTGIAFF.

The chain employs TRBV7-9 and TRBJ1-1, with D perhaps matching TRBD1 (6 bases). Per germline, CDR1 SEHNR and CDR2 FQNEAQ (reference sequence). V lost 2 bases and J lost 6, with 10 bases in between. This CDR3 is 13 amino acids long. The CDR3 sequence: CASSLIEGAEAFF. The DNA for the CDR3 is TGTGCCAGCAGCTTAATAGAGGGGGCTGAAGCTTTCTTT.

This chain links TRBV5-1 with TRBJ1-1, with TRBD1 matching 8 bases. Germline V gene data show CDR1 as SGHRS and CDR2 as YFSETQ. J lost 4 bases, V lost 4 bases, and 9 bases had no gene match. The CDR3 contains 15 residues. CDR3: CASSPRTGPGTEAFF. The CDR3 DNA sequence: TGCGCCAGCAGCCCCCGGACAGGGCCGGGCACTGAAGCTTTCTTT. The full variable domain, its missing parts supplied by reference TRBV5-1 and TRBJ1-1, is KAGVTQTPRYLIKTRGQQVTLSCSPISGHRSVSWYQQTPGQGLQFLFEYFSETQRNKGNFPGRFSGRQFSNSRSEMNVSTLELGDSALYLCASSPRTGPGTEAFFGQGTRLTVV.

The chain is built from TRBV2 and TRBJ1-5, with 9 nucleotides matching TRBD1. J was trimmed by 7 bases and V by 3 bases; bases with no gene match: 10. Germline V gives CDR1 SNHLY, CDR2 FYNNEI. This CDR3 comprises 16 residues. As DNA, the CDR3 is TGTGCCAGCAGTGACAACCGGGACAGGGCTAACCAGCCCCAGCATTTT. Its protein is CASSDNRDRANQPQHF.

V usage is TRBV19 and J usage is TRBJ1-5, with 8 positions matching TRBD1. Germline V gene data show CDR1 as LNHDA and CDR2 as SQIVND (reference sequence). V lost 5 bases, J lost 4 bases, and 4 bases stayed unmatched. CDR3 length: 14 residues. The CDR3 protein is CASSVTGGNQPQHF. The DNA of the CDR3 is TGTGCCAGTAGTGTCACAGGGGGGAATCAGCCCCAGCATTTT.

The gene calls are TRBV6-1 and TRBJ1-2; perhaps TRBD1 as D (5 bases). The V end lost 2 bases, the J end lost 8 bases, and 15 bases lay between the germline ends. The CDR3 runs 14 residues. The V gene's germline CDR1 is MNHNS and CDR2 SASEGT. The DNA of the CDR3 is TGTGCCAGCAGTGAATCCGGGGGACTGAGAGGCTACACCTTC. Translation gives CASSESGGLRGYTF.

V usage is TRBV9 and J usage is TRBJ2-7; the D gene is possibly TRBD2 (6 bases). The CDR3 contains 14 residues. V gave up 3 bases and J gave up 0 bases, with 10 bases separating them. From germline, CDR1 is SGDLS and CDR2 YYNGEE. CDR3 in DNA: TGTGCCAGCAGCGCCAGACTAGTCTCCTACGAGCAGTACTTC. It encodes CASSARLVSYEQYF.